This is a list of T cell receptor beta chains from one sample in a study of CD8+CD57+ T cells in acquired aplastic anemia. TCRdb re-analysed the reads in MiXCR, keeping a single row per CDR3 protein. The data show some 190,000 distinct CDR3 sequences, with 40% to 55% seen just once and 2.5% to 3.5% held by the top ten. What was sequenced was sorted CD4+, CD8+, or CD8+CD57+ T cells (not recorded which) from PBMCs. These TCRs come from a human donor in good health. Both conserved end residues are part of each CDR3. D genes are given only for firm matches. A clone size is listed for some rows: how often the clone was seen (once, few, many), or a class if it is expanded.

NA	TRBV29-1	NA	TRBJ2-3	TGCAGCGTTGAAACTGGAGTCGTATATACGCAGTATTTT	CSVETGVVYTQYF
NA	TRBV2	few	TRBJ2-5	TGTGCCAGCCAACAGGGCGGGGTGGCGGGAGAGACCCAGTACTTC	CASQQGGVAGETQYF
TRBD2	TRBV24-1	many	TRBJ2-1	TGTGCCACCAGTGATTTCGTAGCGGGAGGCTTATATGAGCAGTTCTTC	CATSDFVAGGLYEQFF
NA	TRBV15	NA	TRBJ1-6	TGTACCACCAGCAGAGAGGCAGGGGCTAATTCACCCCTCCACTTT	CTTSREAGANSPLHF
TRBD1	TRBV20-1	few	TRBJ2-7	TGCAGTGCTGAGGACAGGGGTGGGTACGAGCAGTACTTC	CSAEDRGGYEQYF
NA	TRBV7-2	many	TRBJ1-4	TGTGCCAGCAGCCGGGTCGGTACTGAAAAACTGTTTTTT	CASSRVGTEKLFF
TRBD2	TRBV4-2	many	TRBJ2-1	TGTGCCAGCAGCCAACTAGCGGGCATCTACAATGAGCAGTTCTTC	CASSQLAGIYNEQFF
NA	TRBV19	once	TRBJ1-4	TGTGCCAATAGTATTGCTGCAACTAATGAAAAACTGTTTTTT	CANSIAATNEKLFF
NA	TRBV7-9	few	TRBJ1-1	TGTGCCAGCACCCAGCAGGGTTTCGCTGAAGCTTTCTTT	CASTQQGFAEAFF
NA	TRBV24-1	NA	TRBJ2-2	TGTGCCACCAGCGCCTATACACGAGCCGGGGAGCTGTTTTTT	CATSAYTRAGELFF
TRBD2	TRBV28	NA	TRBJ2-7	TGTGCCAGCAGTTTGCTAGCGGGAGTTCGATACGAGCAGTACTTC	CASSLLAGVRYEQYF
TRBD1	TRBV4-1	many	TRBJ2-7	TGCGCCAGCAGCCAAGAAGCCGGACAGGGGTCGGGAGAGCAGTACTTC	CASSQEAGQGSGEQYF
NA	TRBV4-1	many	TRBJ2-6	TGCGCCAGCAGCCAATTGGGCTCCGGGGCCAACGTCCTGACTTTC	CASSQLGSGANVLTF
NA	TRBV5-6	NA	TRBJ2-7	TGTGCCAGCAGCTTGGGGCCACCTACGGAGCAGTACTTC	CASSLGPPTEQYF
NA	TRBV7-2	NA	TRBJ2-7	TGTGCCAGCAGCTTAGCGTTCAACGAGCAGTACTTC	CASSLAFNEQYF
NA	TRBV20-1	few	TRBJ2-3	TGCAGTGCTAGCTACCTGGGAGATACGCAGTATTTT	CSASYLGDTQYF
TRBD1	TRBV10-3	NA	TRBJ1-1	TGTGCCATCAGTGAGGAGGGGGCCCAGACTGAAGCTTTCTTT	CAISEEGAQTEAFF
NA	TRBV19	many	TRBJ1-2	TGTGCCAGTACCCTCACCCAGGGACGGGCCTATGGCTACACCTTC	CASTLTQGRAYGYTF
NA	TRBV20-1	many	TRBJ2-5	TGCAGTGCTAGGGGGACCGCCTTTGAGACCCAGTACTTC	CSARGTAFETQYF
NA	TRBV12-5	many	TRBJ2-3	TGTGCTAGTGGTTCAAGCACAGATACGCAGTATTTT	CASGSSTDTQYF
NA	TRBV24-1	medium-sized	TRBJ2-7	TGTGCCACCAGTGATCCGCTGACAGCTTCCTACGAGCAGTACTTC	CATSDPLTASYEQYF
TRBD1	TRBV30	many	TRBJ1-6	TGTGCCTGGAGACAGGGGGCCGCGGGAACACCCCTCCACTTT	CAWRQGAAGTPLHF
NA	TRBV2	NA	TRBJ1-6	TGTGCCAGCAGTGAGATCGGGGCGGCCCTCCACTTT	CASSEIGAALHF
TRBD1	TRBV5-1	many	TRBJ2-1	TGCGCCAGCAGCAAGCTTGGGACAGGTGAGCAGTTCTTC	CASSKLGTGEQFF
NA	TRBV29-1	NA	TRBJ1-1	TGCAGCGTTTGGAGGGGAGGCACTGAAGCTTTCTTT	CSVWRGGTEAFF
TRBD2	TRBV5-1	many	TRBJ2-3	TGCGCCAGCAGGCGGACTAGCGGGGTTAGCACAGATACGCAGTATTTT	CASRRTSGVSTDTQYF
TRBD2	TRBV7-8	NA	TRBJ2-7	TGTGCCAGCAGCCCTTGGCAGCGGGAGACGGACGAGCAGTACTTC	CASSPWQRETDEQYF
NA	TRBV7-9	NA	TRBJ1-1	TGTGCTGTCCCGGGGGGGAGGGCTTTGAACACTGAAGCTTTCTTT	CAVPGGRALNTEAFF
NA	TRBV6-1	few	TRBJ1-1	TGTGCCAGCACCTGGGCAGCCCAGAACACTGAAGCTTTCTTT	CASTWAAQNTEAFF
NA	TRBV7-9	many	TRBJ2-3	TGTGCCAGCATCCGCTCGGCGGGTTCTAGCACAGATACGCAGTATTTT	CASIRSAGSSTDTQYF
TRBD2	TRBV2	NA	TRBJ2-7	TGTGCCAGCGGCGGACTAGCGGGATCTTACGAGCAGTACTTC	CASGGLAGSYEQYF
NA	TRBV7-3	NA	TRBJ2-7	TGTGCCAGCAGGGGGGTCGCCTACGAGCAGTACTTC	CASRGVAYEQYF
NA	TRBV25-1	few	TRBJ1-4	TGTGCCAGCAGTTTCAGGACAGCAACTAATGAAAAACTGTTTTTT	CASSFRTATNEKLFF
TRBD1	TRBV29-1	many	TRBJ1-2	TGCAGCGTTGAACCGACAAGGGGGCGAATCGGTGGCTACACCTTC	CSVEPTRGRIGGYTF
TRBD1	TRBV29-1	NA	TRBJ2-5	TGCAGCGGACGGACAGGGCCAGGAGAGACCCAGTACTTC	CSGRTGPGETQYF
NA	TRBV10-2	NA	TRBJ1-5	TGCGCCAGCAGTCATAGGCAGGGCATGGATCAGCCCCAGCATTTT	CASSHRQGMDQPQHF
NA	TRBV3-1	many	TRBJ2-5	TGTGCCAGCAGCATTCGGGCCCCTCGGACCCAGTACTTC	CASSIRAPRTQYF
NA	TRBV7-3	NA	TRBJ2-1	TGTGCCAGCAGCTTAGGGGACGGGAAGCAGTTCTTC	CASSLGDGKQFF
TRBD1	TRBV6-4	NA	TRBJ1-4	TGTGCCAGCAGTGACCCCGGGACAGGGAAGTCTAATGAAAAACTGTTTTTT	CASSDPGTGKSNEKLFF
TRBD1	TRBV25-1	many	TRBJ2-4	TGTGCCAGCAGCGGAAATTCCGGGACAGGGGGGCTAAAAGACCTAGCCAAAAACATTCAGTACTTC	CASSGNSGTGGLKDLAKNIQYF